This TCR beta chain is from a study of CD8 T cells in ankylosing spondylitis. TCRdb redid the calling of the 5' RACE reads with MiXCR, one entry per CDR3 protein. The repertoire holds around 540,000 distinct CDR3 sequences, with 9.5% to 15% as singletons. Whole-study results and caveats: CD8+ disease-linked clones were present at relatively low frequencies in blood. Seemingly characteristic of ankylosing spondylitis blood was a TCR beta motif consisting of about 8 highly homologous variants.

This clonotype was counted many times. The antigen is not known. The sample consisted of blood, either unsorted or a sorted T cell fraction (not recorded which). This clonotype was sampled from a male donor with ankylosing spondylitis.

The CDR3 reads CSVLPGEDTQYF. DNA of the CDR3: TGCAGCGTACTACCGGGGGAGGATACGCAGTATTTT. The chain employs TRBV29-1 and TRBJ2-3; D is perhaps TRBD2 (6 bases). Trimming removed 6 bases at V and 6 bases at J, with 13 bases between. The CDR3 contains 12 residues. Germline lookup yields CDR1 SQVTM and CDR2 ANQGSEA.